Only a few counts were recorded for the clone carrying this TCR beta chain. Its antigen is not known. Germline V gives CDR1 SGHRS, CDR2 YFSETQ. This CDR3 comprises 14 residues. V was shortened by 2 bases and J by 0 bases, with 6 bases between the two germline ends. Every single donor gave one heparinised blood draw, and these averaged roughly 120 mL. This specimen belongs to a study of beta chain features in type 1 diabetes. Isolated RNA was reverse transcribed in full, so expressed TCRB transcripts were sequenced. TCRdb keeps only in-frame clones here, not all; method: immunoSEQ multiplex PCR. The data contain some 640,000 clones, over 11% of them singletons. Study results and caveats: Moderate yet significant TCRB CDR3 shortening was seen in Type 1 diabetes patients in all four CD4+ subsets. Over-representation of high TCR-expressing cells was a possible consequence of cDNA sequencing.

The sequencing input was naive CD4+ T cells from blood. V usage is TRBV5-1 and J usage is TRBJ1-3, with D unclear. The origin of this receptor is a man between 18 and 29 years old with type 1 diabetes. The CDR3 DNA is TGCGCCAGCAGCTTCGGATTCTCTGGAAACACCATATATTTT. Amino acids: CASSFGFSGNTIYF. The variable domain in full, with the rest retrieved from reference TRBV5-1 and TRBJ1-3, is KAGVTQTPRYLIKTRGQQVTLSCSPISGHRSVSWYQQTPGQGLQFLFEYFSETQRNKGNFPGRFSGRQFSNSRSEMNVSTLELGDSALYLCASSFGFSGNTIYFGEGSWLTVV.